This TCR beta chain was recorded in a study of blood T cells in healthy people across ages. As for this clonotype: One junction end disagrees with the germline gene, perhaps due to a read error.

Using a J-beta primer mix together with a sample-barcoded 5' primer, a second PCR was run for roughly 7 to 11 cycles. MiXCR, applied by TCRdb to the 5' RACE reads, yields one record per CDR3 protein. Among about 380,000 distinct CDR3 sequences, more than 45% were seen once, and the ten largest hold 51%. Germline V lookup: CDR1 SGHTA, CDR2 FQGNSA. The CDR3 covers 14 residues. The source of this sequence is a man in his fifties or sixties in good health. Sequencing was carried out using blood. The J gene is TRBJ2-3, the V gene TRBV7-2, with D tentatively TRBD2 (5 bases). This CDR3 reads CASSLDSSRDTQYF. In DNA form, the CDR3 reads TGTGCCAGCAGCTTAGATTCTAGCAGAGATACGCAGTATTTT.